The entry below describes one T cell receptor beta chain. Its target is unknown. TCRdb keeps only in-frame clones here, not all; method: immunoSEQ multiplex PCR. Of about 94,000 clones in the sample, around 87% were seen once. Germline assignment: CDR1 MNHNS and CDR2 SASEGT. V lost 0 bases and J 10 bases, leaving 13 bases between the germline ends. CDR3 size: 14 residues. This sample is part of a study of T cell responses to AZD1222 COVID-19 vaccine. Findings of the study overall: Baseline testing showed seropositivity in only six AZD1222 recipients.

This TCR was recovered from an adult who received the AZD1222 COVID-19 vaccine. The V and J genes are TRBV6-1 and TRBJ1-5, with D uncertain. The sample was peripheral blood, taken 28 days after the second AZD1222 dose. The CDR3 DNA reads TGTGCCAGCAGTGAAGCAGCCTCTTACCCCCCCCAGCATTTT. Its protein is CASSEAASYPPQHF.